One TCR beta chain is described in this entry. Its target is unknown. This sample was included in a study of tumor-infiltrating lymphocytes in localized non-small cell lung cancer. Whole-study results and caveats: Different pieces of the same tissue were used for each assay. IM1 and IM2 tumors showed no difference in T-cell fraction. Higher tumor T cell infiltration than in uninvolved lung was supported by TCRbeta sequencing.

Generated by immunoSEQ multiplex PCR, the TCRdb table keeps only in-frame clones and is missing some. In the table there are around 9,900 clones, roughly four fifths of which are singletons. Germline V lookup: CDR1 SEHNR, CDR2 FQNEAQ (reference sequence). V was cut by 7 bases and J by 3 bases, with 18 bases left in between. The CDR3 spans 16 residues. This chain links TRBV7-9 with TRBJ2-2; perhaps TRBD1 as D (5 bases). The TCR comes from a human donor with non-small cell lung cancer. What was sequenced was uninvolved lung tissue not adjacent to the tumor. Here the CDR3 DNA reads TGTGCCAGCAACCCAGTGGCAGGGCGGTACACCGGGGAGCTGTTTTTT. Its translation: CASNPVAGRYTGELFF.